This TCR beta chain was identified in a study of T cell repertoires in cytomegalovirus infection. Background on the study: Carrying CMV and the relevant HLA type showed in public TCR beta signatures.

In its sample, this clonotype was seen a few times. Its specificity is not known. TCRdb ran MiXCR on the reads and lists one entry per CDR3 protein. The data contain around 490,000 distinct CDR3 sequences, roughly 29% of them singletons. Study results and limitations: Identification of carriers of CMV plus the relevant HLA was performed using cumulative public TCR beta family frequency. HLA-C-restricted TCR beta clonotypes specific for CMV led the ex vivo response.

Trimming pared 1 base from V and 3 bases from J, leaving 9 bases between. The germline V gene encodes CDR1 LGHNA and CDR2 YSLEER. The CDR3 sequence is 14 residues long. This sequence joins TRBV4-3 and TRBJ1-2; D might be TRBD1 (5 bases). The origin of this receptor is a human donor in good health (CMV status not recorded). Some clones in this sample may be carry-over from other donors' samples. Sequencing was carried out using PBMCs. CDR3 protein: CASSQARGDYGYTF. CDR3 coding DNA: TGCGCCAGCAGCCAAGCCCGAGGGGACTATGGCTACACCTTC.